The 9 T cell receptor beta chains reported below all come from one sample, sequenced in a study of T cell changes during pregnancy in multiple sclerosis. Generated by immunoSEQ multiplex PCR, the TCRdb table keeps only in-frame clones and is missing some. This table holds about 62,000 clones, nearly 90% found once. This specimen consisted of peripheral blood, obtained in the first trimester of pregnancy. These receptors were taken from a female donor with multiple sclerosis, enrolled in a pregnancy study.

The rearrangement links TRBV29-1 to TRBJ2-3; D unclear. The CDR3 extends over 13 amino acids. The germline V and J ends were trimmed by 8 bases and 0 bases, with 12 bases remaining between them. The germline CDR1 and CDR2 sequences are SQVTM and ANQGSEA. The CDR3 sequence: CSLRTASTDTQYF. CDR3 nucleotide sequence: TGCAGCCTGAGAACCGCTAGCACAGATACGCAGTATTTT.

The chain joins TRBV29-1 to TRBJ2-1, with 12 bases lining up with TRBD2. Germline loops: CDR1 SQVTM, CDR2 ANQGSEA. With V trimmed by 7 bases and J by 12 bases, 4 bases remained unmatched. The CDR3 covers 11 residues. CDR3 sequence: CSGTSGNAQFF. The CDR3 DNA sequence: TGCAGCGGGACTAGCGGGAACGCGCAGTTCTTC.

The gene calls are TRBV20-1 and TRBJ2-3; D is unclear. Trimming took off 5 bases at V and 6 bases at J, with 9 bases between the two ends. The CDR3 runs to 11 residues. CDR1 and CDR2 from the germline V gene are DFQATT and SNEGSKA (reference sequence). For the CDR3, the DNA is TGCAGTGCTCACATACCCGATACGCAGTATTTT. This codes for CSAHIPDTQYF.

The CDR3 coding sequence is TGCGCCAGCAGCCAAGGGGGACTAGCGTCTGCGTACCAAGAGACCCAGTACTTC. Its translation is CASSQGGLASAYQETQYF. This rearrangement joins TRBV4-1 to TRBJ2-5; 10 bases match TRBD2. The CDR3 loop spans 18 amino acids. CDR1 is MGHRA, CDR2 YSYEKL, per germline. The V and J ends lost 1 base and 0 bases, in that order; junction bases with no gene match: 8.

This sequence joins TRBV7-9 and TRBJ2-3; D ambiguous. CDR1 is SEHNR and CDR2 is FQNEAQ in the germline V gene (reference sequence). The ends were cut back, 5 bases at V and 4 bases at J, with 10 bases in the middle. CDR3 size: 13 residues. Here the CDR3 DNA reads TGTGCCAGCAGCAAAGCCTCCCCAGATACGCAGTATTTT. This gives the protein CASSKASPDTQYF.

The chain combines TRBV5-5 with TRBJ2-2, with a tentative D call TRBD1 (6 bases). This CDR3 region has 16 residues. Trimming shortened V by 1 base and J by 2 bases, and 12 bases separated the two germline ends. The germline V gene has CDR1 SGHKS and CDR2 YYEKEE (reference sequence). The DNA for the CDR3 is TGTGCCAGCAGCTTGATTGCACAGGGCAACACCGGGGAGCTGTTTTTT. This sequence encodes CASSLIAQGNTGELFF.

The rearrangement uses TRBV19 and TRBJ1-1; D call uncertain. CDR1 is LNHDA, CDR2 SQIVND, per germline (reference sequence). Deletions cut 3 bases from V and 4 bases from J, with 12 bases between. The CDR3 contains 14 residues. This CDR3 reads CASSIVGSRTEAFF. CDR3 DNA sequence: TGTGCCAGTAGTATTGTGGGGAGCCGCACTGAAGCTTTCTTT. Full variable domain (missing parts from reference TRBV19 and TRBJ1-1): DGGITQSPKYLFRKEGQNVTLSCEQNLNHDAMYWYRQDPGQGLRLIYYSQIVNDFQKGDIAEGYSVSREKKESFPLTVTSAQKNPTAFYLCASSIVGSRTEAFFGQGTRLTVV.

This chain uses TRBV23-1 with TRBJ2-4; D uncertain. TRBV23-1 is flagged as an ORF with uncertain function. V was shortened by 3 bases and J by 0 bases, with 9 bases between the two germline ends. This CDR3 is built from 15 residues. This CDR3 reads CASSQRTVAKNIQYF. The CDR3 nucleotides read TGCGCCAGCAGTCAGCGCACAGTAGCCAAAAACATTCAGTACTTC.

The chain combines TRBV2 with TRBJ2-7; 7 bases are a match to TRBD2. Germline V gene lookup returns CDR1 SNHLY and CDR2 FYNNEI. CDR3 length: 14 amino acids. V shed 6 bases and J 1 base; nucleotides not matched to a gene: 6. The CDR3 DNA reads TGTGCCAGCAGAGCGCGGGAGACGTCCTACGAGCAGTACTTC. Its protein product is CASRARETSYEQYF. Complete variable domain (other parts from reference TRBV2 and TRBJ2-7): EPEVTQTPSHQVTQMGQEVILRCVPISNHLYFYWYRQILGQKVEFLVSFYNNEISEKSEIFDDQFSVERPDGSNFTLKIRSTKLEDSAMYFCASRARETSYEQYFGPGTRLTVT.